What follows are 5 T cell receptor beta chains derived from one specimen sequenced in a study of shared clonotypes between healthy human individuals. The protocol was immunoSEQ multiplex PCR, while the TCRdb copy is restricted to in-frame clones and leaves out a portion. Counted here are around 2,000,000 clones, roughly 94% occurring once; the ten biggest clones make up 0.1% to 0.15%. The sequenced material came from naive CD4+ T cells sorted from blood. The subset was: CD45RA+ positively selected. These TCRs come from a man aged 18 to 30 in good health.

Remarks on this clone: Distinct nucleotide sequences in the sample also encode this CDR3. The chain links TRBV7-9 to TRBJ2-2; no definite D call. Trimming removed 2 bases at V and 1 base at J, with 5 bases between. The CDR3 length is 14 residues. CDR1 is SEHNR and CDR2 is FQNEAQ in the germline V gene (reference sequence). The CDR3 DNA is TGTGCCAGCAGCTTAAGAGGGAACACCGGGGAGCTGTTTTTT. Its protein is CASSLRGNTGELFF.

The chain uses TRBV9 and TRBJ2-3; no definite D call. The CDR3 length is 12 residues. V was clipped by 0 bases and J by 8 bases, with 7 bases between them. Germline CDR1 reads SGDLS; CDR2 reads YYNGEE. The CDR3 loop is CASSVDAGTQYF. The CDR3 DNA reads as TGTGCCAGCAGCGTAGATGCAGGTACGCAGTATTTT. The full variable domain, rest sourced from reference TRBV9 and TRBJ2-3, is DSGVTQTPKHLITATGQRVTLRCSPRSGDLSVYWYQQSLDQGLQFLIQYYNGEERAKGNILERFSAQQFPDLHSELNLSSLELGDSALYFCASSVDAGTQYFGPGTRLTVL.

The V call is TRBV5-1, the J call TRBJ2-5, with a weak D call TRBD1 (6 bases). V was shortened by 2 bases and J by 4 bases, with 15 bases between the two germline ends. Germline V lookup: CDR1 SGHRS, CDR2 YFSETQ. The CDR3 length is 15 residues. The CDR3 loop reads CASSLPRGVAETQYF. CDR3 in DNA: TGCGCCAGCAGCTTACCCAGGGGAGTAGCAGAGACCCAGTACTTC.

This chain uses TRBV1 with TRBJ1-4; the D call of TRBD1 is as the table states it, not checked on the DNA. TRBV1 is designated a pseudogene. This CDR3 has 18 residues. CDR3 sequence: CTSSPGGDRGLDREKLFF. The CDR3 nucleotides are TGCACCAGCAGCCCGGGCGGGGACAGGGGGCTCGACCGTGAAAAACTGTTTTTT.

This sequence joins TRBV5-1 and TRBJ1-2; 9 bases align to TRBD1. The germline V gene encodes CDR1 SGHRS and CDR2 YFSETQ. The CDR3 sequence is 14 residues long. The V and J ends lost 1 base and 7 bases, in that order; junction bases with no gene match: 5. CDR3 in amino acids: CASSLLGQGPGYTF. The CDR3 DNA reads as TGCGCCAGCAGCTTGTTGGGACAGGGACCTGGCTACACCTTC.